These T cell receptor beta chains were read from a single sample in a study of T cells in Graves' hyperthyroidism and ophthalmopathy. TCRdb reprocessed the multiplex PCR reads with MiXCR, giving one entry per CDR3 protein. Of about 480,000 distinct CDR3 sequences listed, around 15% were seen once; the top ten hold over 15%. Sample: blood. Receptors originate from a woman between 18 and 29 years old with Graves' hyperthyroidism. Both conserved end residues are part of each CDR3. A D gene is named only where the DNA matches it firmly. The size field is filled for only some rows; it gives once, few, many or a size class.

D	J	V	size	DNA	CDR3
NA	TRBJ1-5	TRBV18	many	TGTGCCAGCTCACCGGGGGGGATGGGCAATCAGCCCCAGCATTTT	CASSPGGMGNQPQHF
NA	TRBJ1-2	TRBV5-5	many	TGTGCCAGCAACACGGACAGTAACTATGGCTACACCTTC	CASNTDSNYGYTF
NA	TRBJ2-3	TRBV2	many	TGTGCCAGCAGCCCTTTCTCAGATACGCAGTATTTT	CASSPFSDTQYF
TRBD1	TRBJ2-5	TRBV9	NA	TGTGCCAGCAGCATAGGGAGGACAGGGTATAGGGAGACCCAGTACTTC	CASSIGRTGYRETQYF
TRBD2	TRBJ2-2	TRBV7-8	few	TGTGCCAGCAGCCGCCGAGGGCAGACTAGCGGGAGGGCCGGGGAGCTGTTTTTT	CASSRRGQTSGRAGELFF
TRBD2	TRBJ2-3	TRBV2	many	TGTGCCAGCAGGAGGACTAGCACGATAACAGATACGCAGTATTTT	CASRRTSTITDTQYF
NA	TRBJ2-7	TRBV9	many	TGTGCCAGCAGCGTAGGGGGCCGGGGCTACGAGCAGTACTTC	CASSVGGRGYEQYF
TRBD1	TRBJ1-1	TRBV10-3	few	TGTGCCATCAGCCCCGGTAGTGGACAGGGGGTGAGCACTGAAGCTTTCTTT	CAISPGSGQGVSTEAFF
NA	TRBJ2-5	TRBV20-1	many	TGCAGTGCTTTCTCAGAGACCCAGTACTTC	CSAFSETQYF
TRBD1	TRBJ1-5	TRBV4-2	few	TGTGCCAGCAGCCCGAGACAGGGAGGGATAGGCAATCAGCCCCAGCATTTT	CASSPRQGGIGNQPQHF
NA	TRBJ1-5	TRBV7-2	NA	TGTGCCAGCAGCTTATTCCAGATTAGCAATCAGCCCCAGCATTTT	CASSLFQISNQPQHF
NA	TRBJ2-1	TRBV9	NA	TGTGCCAACAGCGTATCTTTGGAGCGCGGGTTCAATGAGCAGTTCTTC	CANSVSLERGFNEQFF
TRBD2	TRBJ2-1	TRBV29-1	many	TGCAGCGCTAGCGGGAGGCACAATGAGCAGTTCTTC	CSASGRHNEQFF
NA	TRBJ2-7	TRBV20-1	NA	TGCAGTGCTAGGGCGCGAGGGAGCTACGAGCAGTACTTC	CSARARGSYEQYF
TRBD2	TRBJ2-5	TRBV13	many	TGTGCCAGCAGCTCCCCGCGGGGGGTCGAGGAGACCCAGTACTTC	CASSSPRGVEETQYF
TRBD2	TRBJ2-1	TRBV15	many	TGTGCCACCAGCAGAGGACTAGCGGGAAAGTACAATGAGCAGTTCTTC	CATSRGLAGKYNEQFF
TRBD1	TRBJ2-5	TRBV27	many	TGTGCCAGCAGTCGAGCGCAGGGGGTTGGGGAGACCCAGTACTTC	CASSRAQGVGETQYF
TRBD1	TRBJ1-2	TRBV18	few	TGTGCCAGCTCCCTGGGGGACAGCAAAAACTATGGCTACACCTTC	CASSLGDSKNYGYTF
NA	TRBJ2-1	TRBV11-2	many	TGTGCCAGCAGTTACAATGAGCAGTTCTTC	CASSYNEQFF
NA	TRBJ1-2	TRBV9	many	TGTGCCAGCAGCGTAGAGGCAGGGAATAATATCGGCTACACCTTC	CASSVEAGNNIGYTF
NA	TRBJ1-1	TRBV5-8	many	TGTGCCACCGATGAGGGCCTATGGAACACTGAAGCTTTCTTT	CATDEGLWNTEAFF
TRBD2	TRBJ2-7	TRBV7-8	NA	TGTGCCAGCAGCTTAGTTTCTAGCGGCGACTACGAGCAGTACTTC	CASSLVSSGDYEQYF
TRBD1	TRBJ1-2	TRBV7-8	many	TGTGCCAGCAGCTTTACAGGGGACGGCTATGGCTACACCTTC	CASSFTGDGYGYTF
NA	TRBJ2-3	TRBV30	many	TGTGCCTGGATATCCGGGACTAGCACAGATACGCAGTATTTT	CAWISGTSTDTQYF
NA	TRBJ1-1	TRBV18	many	TGTGCCAGCTCGCGGGACTCCGTGAACACTGAAGCTTTCTTT	CASSRDSVNTEAFF
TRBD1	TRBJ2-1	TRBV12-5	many	TGTGCTAGTGAAACAGGGGGATCCTACAATGAGCAGTTCTTC	CASETGGSYNEQFF
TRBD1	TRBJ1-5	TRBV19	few	TGTGCCAGTAGCACCTCGACAGGGCGTAATCAGCCCCAGCATTTT	CASSTSTGRNQPQHF
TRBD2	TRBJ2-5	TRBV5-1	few	TGCGCCAGCAGCTTGGTTCCTAGCGGGAGTGAGACCCAGTACTTC	CASSLVPSGSETQYF
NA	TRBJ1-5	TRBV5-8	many	TGTGCCAGCAGCCGACAGGTTAAAAGGGGGCAGCCCCAGCATTTT	CASSRQVKRGQPQHF
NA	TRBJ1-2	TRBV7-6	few	TGTGCCAGCAGCTCAAGCCACAGGAGCGAGGATGGCTACACCTTC	CASSSSHRSEDGYTF
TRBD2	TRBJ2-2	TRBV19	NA	TGTGCCAGTAGTATGCGGGGGGGTTGGAACACCGGGGAGCTGTTTTTT	CASSMRGGWNTGELFF
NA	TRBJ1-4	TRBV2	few	TGTGCCAGCAAAGGGACTGCCCAGCGTGGGAAACTGTTTTTT	CASKGTAQRGKLFF
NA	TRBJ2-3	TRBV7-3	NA	TGTGCCAGCAGCTTAAACGCTGGGGGAGGCACAGATACGCAGTATTTT	CASSLNAGGGTDTQYF
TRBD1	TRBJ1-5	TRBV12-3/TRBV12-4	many	TGTGCCAGCAGTTTAGGACCAGGGGGCGCAGGCAATCAGCCCCAGCATTTT	CASSLGPGGAGNQPQHF
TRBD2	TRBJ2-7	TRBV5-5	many	TGTGCCAGCAGCGCCAGCGGACTAGCGATATCCTACGAGCAGTACTTC	CASSASGLAISYEQYF
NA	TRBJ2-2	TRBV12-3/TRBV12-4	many	TGTGCCAGCAGTCCCCCTCGCGGGGAGCTGTTTTTT	CASSPPRGELFF
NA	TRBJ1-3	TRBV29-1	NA	TGCAGCGTTGTCGGCCGGCCCGACACCATATATTTT	CSVVGRPDTIYF
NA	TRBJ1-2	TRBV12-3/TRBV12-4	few	TGTGCCAGCAGTCGGGACGAAGAGAACTATGGCTACACCTTC	CASSRDEENYGYTF
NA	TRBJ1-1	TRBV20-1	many	TGCAGTGCATTGGACGGCTCGGTTCTCTCTGAAGCTTTCTTT	CSALDGSVLSEAFF
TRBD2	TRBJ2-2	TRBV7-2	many	TGTGCCAGCAGCCCCGAACGACTAGCGGCTAACACCGGGGAGCTGTTTTTT	CASSPERLAANTGELFF
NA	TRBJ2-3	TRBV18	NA	TGTGCCAGCCGAAGACAGGACAGCACAGATACGCAGTATTTT	CASRRQDSTDTQYF
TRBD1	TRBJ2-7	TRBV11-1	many	TGTGCCAGCAGCTTATCACAGGGGCCCTACGAGCAGTACTTC	CASSLSQGPYEQYF
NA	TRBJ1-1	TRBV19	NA	TGTGCCAGTAGTATTTTTGGGGACGCGAACACTGAAGCTTTCTTT	CASSIFGDANTEAFF
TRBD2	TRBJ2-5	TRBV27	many	TGTGCCAGCAGTTTATGGTTAGCGGGAGGGCCTGAGACCCAGTACTTC	CASSLWLAGGPETQYF
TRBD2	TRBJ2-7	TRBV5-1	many	TGCGCCAGCAGCTCAAACCCCCGGACTAGCGGGAGCTACGAGCAGTACTTC	CASSSNPRTSGSYEQYF
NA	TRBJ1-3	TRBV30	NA	TGTGCCTGGGCGCCAGAGACTTTGGAAGGAAACACCATATATTTT	CAWAPETLEGNTIYF
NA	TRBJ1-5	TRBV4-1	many	TGCGCCAGCAGCCAAGGGGAAGGCTATAGCAATCAGCCCCAGCATTTT	CASSQGEGYSNQPQHF
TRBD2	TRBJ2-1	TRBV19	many	TGTGCCAGTAGTTCAATAAAGGGACTAGCGGGAGGGCCCCGCTACAATGAGCAGTTCTTC	CASSSIKGLAGGPRYNEQFF
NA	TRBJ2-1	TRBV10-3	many	TGTGCCACCACCACCCTGCAGGGGAATTACAATGAGCAGTTCTTC	CATTTLQGNYNEQFF
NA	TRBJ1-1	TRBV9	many	TGTGCCAGCAGCGGCGGGGCGACTGAAGCTTTCTTT	CASSGGATEAFF